This record covers a single TCR beta chain. The data originate from a study of blood T cell repertoires in COVID-19. Study summary: Samples taken during acute and convalescent COVID-19 were collected in the United States, Italy and Spain.

Per the authors' pipeline: Reference gene primer amplification gave nucleated cell count estimates. The method was immunoSEQ multiplex PCR; TCRdb's version includes in-frame clones alone and lacks a portion of them. D and trimming come from the DNA, and the V and J calls and clone size come from that table. The data show about 59,000 clones, about 85% seen once. This CDR3 has 15 amino acids. V shed 0 bases, J shed 8 bases, and the junction held 5 bases outside the gene matches. CDR1 and CDR2 from the germline V gene are SGDLS and YYNGEE. Sequenced material: peripheral blood. The TCR comes from a woman aged 80 or older with acute or convalescent COVID-19. The chain uses TRBV9 and TRBJ1-4, with 9 positions matching TRBD1. CDR3 sequence: CASSVAGQGGEKLFF. CDR3 coding DNA: TGTGCCAGCAGCGTAGCGGGACAGGGAGGAGAAAAACTGTTTTTT. Full variable domain (outside the CDR3, taken from reference TRBV9 and TRBJ1-4): DSGVTQTPKHLITATGQRVTLRCSPRSGDLSVYWYQQSLDQGLQFLIQYYNGEERAKGNILERFSAQQFPDLHSELNLSSLELGDSALYFCASSVAGQGGEKLFFGSGTQLSVL.